These T cell receptor beta chains were read from a single sample in a study of blood T cells in healthy people across ages. TCRdb fed the 5' RACE reads into MiXCR, producing one record per CDR3 protein. In the table there are roughly 1,100,000 distinct CDR3 sequences, approximately 25% of which are singletons. A further study also used this sample, focusing on T cells of mothers and their children.

Sequencing was performed on blood. The receptors originated from a girl aged 2 to 9 in good health. Each CDR3 is given with its conserved first and last residue. The D gene is left open where the match is weak. Clone size is not always given. Where it is, it says once, few, many or a class for expanded clones.

d_call: NA; clone_size: NA; v_call: TRBV6-1; j_call: TRBJ2-7; cdr3_nt: TGTGCCAGCAGCCCCGGTTTGACCGACCACGGCCTTAACCACTACGTAGAGCAGTACTTC; cdr3_aa: CASSPGLTDHGLNHYVEQYF
d_call: NA; clone_size: few; v_call: TRBV29-1; j_call: TRBJ2-5; cdr3_nt: TGCAGCGTTGAAGATCTATCGTGGGGCCGACAAGAGACCCAGTACTTC; cdr3_aa: CSVEDLSWGRQETQYF
d_call: NA; clone_size: few; v_call: TRBV29-1; j_call: TRBJ1-2; cdr3_nt: TGCAGCGTTGGACAGTCCGGGATGGATGGCTACACCTTC; cdr3_aa: CSVGQSGMDGYTF
d_call: NA; clone_size: few; v_call: TRBV29-1; j_call: TRBJ1-1; cdr3_nt: TGCACCGGACAGCCCATGAACACTGAAGCTTTCTTT; cdr3_aa: CTGQPMNTEAFF
d_call: NA; clone_size: NA; v_call: TRBV7-2; j_call: TRBJ1-1; cdr3_nt: TGTGCCAGCAGCTTAACCGGAGCCTACACTGAAGCTTTCTTT; cdr3_aa: CASSLTGAYTEAFF
d_call: NA; clone_size: many; v_call: TRBV12-5; j_call: TRBJ1-2; cdr3_nt: TGTGCTAGTGGTTTGGAGGGGGGCGGCCGCCAAGGCTACACCTTC; cdr3_aa: CASGLEGGGRQGYTF
d_call: TRBD1; clone_size: once; v_call: TRBV11-3; j_call: TRBJ1-1; cdr3_nt: TGTGCCAGCAGCATTCGACAGGGGCTTAACACTGAAGCTTTCTTT; cdr3_aa: CASSIRQGLNTEAFF
d_call: NA; clone_size: NA; v_call: TRBV6-5; j_call: TRBJ1-1; cdr3_nt: TGTGCCAGCAGTTACTCAGATGAAGCTTTCTTT; cdr3_aa: CASSYSDEAFF
d_call: NA; clone_size: once; v_call: TRBV12-3/TRBV12-4; j_call: TRBJ2-5; cdr3_nt: TGTGCCAGCATCCTGCAGGGTCGGGGTATGGAGACCCAGTACTTC; cdr3_aa: CASILQGRGMETQYF
d_call: NA; clone_size: NA; v_call: TRBV21-1; j_call: TRBJ2-1; cdr3_nt: TGTGCCAGCAGCACCATAGGGGACGAGCAGTTCTTC; cdr3_aa: CASSTIGDEQFF
d_call: TRBD2; clone_size: NA; v_call: TRBV29-1; j_call: TRBJ2-1; cdr3_nt: TGCAGCGTTGGCGGTGGGCGCGGGAGGGCCCCTTACAATGAGCAGTTCTTC; cdr3_aa: CSVGGGRGRAPYNEQFF
d_call: TRBD1; clone_size: NA; v_call: TRBV7-9; j_call: TRBJ1-1; cdr3_nt: TGTGCCAGCAGCTTGATTGGACAGGGTTATATGAACACTGAAGCTTTCTTT; cdr3_aa: CASSLIGQGYMNTEAFF